This entry is about one T cell receptor (beta chain). Indicated treatment: around 19 received Ad26.COV2.S at low or high dose, single or two shots; about 5 received placebo; per-sample allocation not given. Repertoires come from day 63 after the first vaccine or placebo injection. Here immunoSEQ multiplex PCR was the method, and the copy in TCRdb shows in-frame clones only, minus some. The data show hundreds of thousands of clones, approximately 88% seen once. This sample stems from a study of Ad26.COV2.S vaccination and SARS-CoV-2 variants. This CDR3 has 15 amino acids. Trimming removed 1 base from V and 0 bases from J, with 10 bases in between. Germline-derived CDR1 and CDR2 are GTSNPN and SVGIG (reference sequence).

This clonotype originated in a person aged 18-65 years who received the Ad26.COV2.S COVID-19 vaccine or a placebo. The chain links TRBV30 to TRBJ1-5; tentatively, D is TRBD1 (5 bases). Material: peripheral blood, obtained in a trial of Ad26.COV2.S vaccine versus placebo. CDR3 in DNA: TGTGCCTGGAGTGATGGGGGAAATAGCAATCAGCCCCAGCATTTT. It translates to CAWSDGGNSNQPQHF.